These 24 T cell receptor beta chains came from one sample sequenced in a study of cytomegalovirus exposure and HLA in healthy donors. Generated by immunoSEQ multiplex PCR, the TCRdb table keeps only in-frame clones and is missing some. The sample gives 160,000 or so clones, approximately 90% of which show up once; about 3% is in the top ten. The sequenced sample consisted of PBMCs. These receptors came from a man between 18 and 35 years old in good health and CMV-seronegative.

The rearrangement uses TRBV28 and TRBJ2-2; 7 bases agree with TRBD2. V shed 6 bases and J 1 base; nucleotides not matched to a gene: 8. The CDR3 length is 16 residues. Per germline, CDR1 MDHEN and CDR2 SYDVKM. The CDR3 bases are TGTGCCAGCAGCAGGGAGGGTAATATGAACACCGGGGAGCTGTTTTTT. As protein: CASSREGNMNTGELFF.

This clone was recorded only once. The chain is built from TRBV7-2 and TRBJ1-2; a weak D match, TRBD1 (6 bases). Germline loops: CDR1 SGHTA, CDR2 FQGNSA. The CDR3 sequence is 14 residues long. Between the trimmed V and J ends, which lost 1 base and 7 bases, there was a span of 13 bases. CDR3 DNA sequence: TGTGCCAGCAGCTTAGGGCCAGGGGTCGGTGGCTACACCTTC. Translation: CASSLGPGVGGYTF.

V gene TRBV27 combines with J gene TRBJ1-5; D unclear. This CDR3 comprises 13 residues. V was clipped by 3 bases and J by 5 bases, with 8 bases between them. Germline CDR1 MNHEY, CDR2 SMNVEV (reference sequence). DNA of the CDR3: TGTGCCAGCAGTTTTCTGGCGGATCAGCCCCAGCATTTT. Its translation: CASSFLADQPQHF.

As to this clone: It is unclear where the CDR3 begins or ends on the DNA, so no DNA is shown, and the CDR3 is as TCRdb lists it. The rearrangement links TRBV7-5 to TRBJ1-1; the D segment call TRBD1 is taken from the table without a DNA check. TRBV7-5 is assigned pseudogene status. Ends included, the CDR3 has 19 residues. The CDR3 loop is CVRSVAGGYACPGNTEAFF.

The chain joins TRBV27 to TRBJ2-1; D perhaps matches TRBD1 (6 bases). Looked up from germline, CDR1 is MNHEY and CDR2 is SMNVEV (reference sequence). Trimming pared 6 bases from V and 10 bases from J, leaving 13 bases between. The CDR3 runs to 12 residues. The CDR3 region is CASRVGGGEQFF. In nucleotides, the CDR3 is TGTGCCAGCAGGGTAGGGGGTGGGGAGCAGTTCTTC.

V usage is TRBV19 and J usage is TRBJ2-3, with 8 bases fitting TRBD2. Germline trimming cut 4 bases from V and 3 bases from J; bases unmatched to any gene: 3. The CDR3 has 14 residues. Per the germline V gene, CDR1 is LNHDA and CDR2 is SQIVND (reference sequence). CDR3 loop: CASSTSGSTDTQYF. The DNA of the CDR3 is TGTGCCAGTAGTACTAGCGGGTCGACAGATACGCAGTATTTT.

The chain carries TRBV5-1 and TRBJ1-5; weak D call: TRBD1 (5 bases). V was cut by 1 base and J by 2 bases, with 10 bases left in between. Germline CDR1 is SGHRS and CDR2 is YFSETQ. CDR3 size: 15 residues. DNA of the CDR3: TGCGCCAGCAGCTTGACAGGTGGCGGCAATCAGCCCCAGCATTTT. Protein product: CASSLTGGGNQPQHF.

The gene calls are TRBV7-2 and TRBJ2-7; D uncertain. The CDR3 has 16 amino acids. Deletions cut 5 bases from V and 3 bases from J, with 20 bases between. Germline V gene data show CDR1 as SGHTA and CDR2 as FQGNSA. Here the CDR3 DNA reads TGTGCCAGCAGCCCGTCTTCCGGGTTACCCTACTACGAGCAGTACTTC. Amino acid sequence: CASSPSSGLPYYEQYF.

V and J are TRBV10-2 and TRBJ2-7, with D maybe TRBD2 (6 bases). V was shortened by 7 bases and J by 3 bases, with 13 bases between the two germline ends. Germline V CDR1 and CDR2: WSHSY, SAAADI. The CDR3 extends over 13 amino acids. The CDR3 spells CASIRGRNYEQYF. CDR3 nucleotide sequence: TGCGCCAGCATTCGTGGGAGGAACTACGAGCAGTACTTC.

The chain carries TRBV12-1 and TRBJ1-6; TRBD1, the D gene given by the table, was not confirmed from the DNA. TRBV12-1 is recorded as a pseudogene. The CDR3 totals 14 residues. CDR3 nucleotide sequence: TGTGCCAGCAGCTTTGAACAGCCCAATTCACCCCTCCACTTT. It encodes CASSFEQPNSPLHF.

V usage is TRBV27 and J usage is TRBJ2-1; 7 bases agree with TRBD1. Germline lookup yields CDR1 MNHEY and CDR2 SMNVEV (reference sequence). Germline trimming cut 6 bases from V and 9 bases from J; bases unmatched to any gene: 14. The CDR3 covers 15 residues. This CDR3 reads CASSSLTGRNGEQFF. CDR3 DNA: TGTGCCAGCAGCTCCCTGACAGGGCGGAACGGTGAGCAGTTCTTC.

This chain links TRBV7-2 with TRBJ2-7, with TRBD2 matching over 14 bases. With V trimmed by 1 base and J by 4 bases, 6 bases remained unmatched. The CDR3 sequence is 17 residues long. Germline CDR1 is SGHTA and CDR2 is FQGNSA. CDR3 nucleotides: TGTGCCAGCAGCTTAGGGGGACTAGCGGGGGCTTTGTACGAGCAGTACGTC. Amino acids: CASSLGGLAGALYEQYV.

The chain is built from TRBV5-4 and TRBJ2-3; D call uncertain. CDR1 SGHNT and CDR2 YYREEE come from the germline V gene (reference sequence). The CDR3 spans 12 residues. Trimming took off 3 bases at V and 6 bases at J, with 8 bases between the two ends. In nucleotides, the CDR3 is TGTGCCAGCAGCTCCCCGTCGGATACGCAGTATTTT. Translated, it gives CASSSPSDTQYF. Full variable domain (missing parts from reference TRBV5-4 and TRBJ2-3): ETGVTQSPTHLIKTRGQQVTLRCSSQSGHNTVSWYQQALGQGPQFIFQYYREEENGRGNFPPRFSGLQFPNYSSELNVNALELDDSALYLCASSSPSDTQYFGPGTRLTVL.

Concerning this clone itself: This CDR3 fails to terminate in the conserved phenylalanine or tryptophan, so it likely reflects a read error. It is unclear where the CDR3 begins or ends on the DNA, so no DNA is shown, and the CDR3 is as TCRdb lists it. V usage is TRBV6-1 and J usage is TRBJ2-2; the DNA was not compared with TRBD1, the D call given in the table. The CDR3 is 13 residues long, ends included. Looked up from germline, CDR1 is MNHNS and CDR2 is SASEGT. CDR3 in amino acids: CASSDPDRSPVLG.

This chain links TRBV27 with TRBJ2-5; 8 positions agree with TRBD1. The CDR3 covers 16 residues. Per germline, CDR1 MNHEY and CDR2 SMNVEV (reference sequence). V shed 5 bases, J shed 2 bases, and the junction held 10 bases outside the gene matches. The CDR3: CASSALRGRGQETQYF. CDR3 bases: TGTGCCAGCAGTGCACTCAGGGGGCGGGGACAAGAGACCCAGTACTTC.

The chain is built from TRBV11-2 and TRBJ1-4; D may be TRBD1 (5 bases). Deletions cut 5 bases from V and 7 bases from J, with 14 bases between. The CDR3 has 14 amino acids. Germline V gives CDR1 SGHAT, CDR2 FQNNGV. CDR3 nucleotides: TGTGCCAGCAGCAAGACGACAGTAGGTGAAAAACTGTTTTTT. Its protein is CASSKTTVGEKLFF.

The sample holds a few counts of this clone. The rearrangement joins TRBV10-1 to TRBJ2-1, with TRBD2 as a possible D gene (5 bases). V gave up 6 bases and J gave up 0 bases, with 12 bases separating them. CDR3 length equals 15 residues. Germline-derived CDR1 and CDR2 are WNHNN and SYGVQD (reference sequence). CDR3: CASRPTRASYNEQFF. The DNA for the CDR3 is TGCGCCAGCAGACCCACTAGAGCCTCCTACAATGAGCAGTTCTTC.

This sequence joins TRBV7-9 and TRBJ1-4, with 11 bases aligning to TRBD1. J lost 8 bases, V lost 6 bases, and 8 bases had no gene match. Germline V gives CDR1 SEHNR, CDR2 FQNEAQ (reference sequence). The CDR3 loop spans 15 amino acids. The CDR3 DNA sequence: TGTGCCAGCAGGCGGACAGGGGGCGTGGGAGAAAAACTGTTTTTT. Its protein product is CASRRTGGVGEKLFF.

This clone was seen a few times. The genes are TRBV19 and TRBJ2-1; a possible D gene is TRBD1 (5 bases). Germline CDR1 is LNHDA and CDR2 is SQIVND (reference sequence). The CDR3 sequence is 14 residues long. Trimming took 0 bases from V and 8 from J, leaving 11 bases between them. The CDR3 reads CASSIEVGPHEQFF. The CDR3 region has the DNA TGTGCCAGTAGTATAGAGGTGGGGCCCCATGAGCAGTTCTTC.

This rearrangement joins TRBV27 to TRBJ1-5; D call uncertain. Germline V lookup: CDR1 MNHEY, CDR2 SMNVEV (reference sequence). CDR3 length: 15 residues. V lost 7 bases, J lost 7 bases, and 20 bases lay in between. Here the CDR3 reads CASMSRGEVEQPQHF. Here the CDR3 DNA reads TGTGCCAGCATGTCCCGGGGAGAGGTAGAACAGCCCCAGCATTTT.

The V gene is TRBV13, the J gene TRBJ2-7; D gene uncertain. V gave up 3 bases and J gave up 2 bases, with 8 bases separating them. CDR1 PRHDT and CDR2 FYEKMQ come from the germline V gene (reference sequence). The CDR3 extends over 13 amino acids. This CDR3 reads CASSLRDTYEQYF. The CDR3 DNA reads TGTGCCAGCAGCTTGAGAGATACCTACGAGCAGTACTTC.

For the CDR3, the DNA is TGTGCCAGCAGTTTACCGCGGACAGGCTATAGCAATCAGCCCCAGCATTTT. Translation gives CASSLPRTGYSNQPQHF. The chain couples TRBV28 to TRBJ1-5; 7 bases match TRBD1. This CDR3 is 17 amino acids long. The germline gives CDR1 MDHEN, CDR2 SYDVKM. V lost 2 bases, J lost 0 bases, and 7 bases stayed unmatched.

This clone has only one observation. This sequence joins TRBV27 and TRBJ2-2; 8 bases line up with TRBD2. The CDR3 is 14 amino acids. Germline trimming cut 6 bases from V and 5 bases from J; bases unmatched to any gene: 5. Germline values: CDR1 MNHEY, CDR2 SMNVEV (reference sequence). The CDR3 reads CASRIAGTTGELFF. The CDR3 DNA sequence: TGTGCCAGCAGAATAGCGGGGACTACCGGGGAGCTGTTTTTT.

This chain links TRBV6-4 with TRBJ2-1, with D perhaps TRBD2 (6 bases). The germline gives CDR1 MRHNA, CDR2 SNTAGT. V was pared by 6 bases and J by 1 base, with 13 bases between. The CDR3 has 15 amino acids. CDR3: CASRPLATSYNEQFF. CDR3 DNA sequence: TGTGCCAGCAGGCCTCTAGCGACGTCCTACAATGAGCAGTTCTTC.